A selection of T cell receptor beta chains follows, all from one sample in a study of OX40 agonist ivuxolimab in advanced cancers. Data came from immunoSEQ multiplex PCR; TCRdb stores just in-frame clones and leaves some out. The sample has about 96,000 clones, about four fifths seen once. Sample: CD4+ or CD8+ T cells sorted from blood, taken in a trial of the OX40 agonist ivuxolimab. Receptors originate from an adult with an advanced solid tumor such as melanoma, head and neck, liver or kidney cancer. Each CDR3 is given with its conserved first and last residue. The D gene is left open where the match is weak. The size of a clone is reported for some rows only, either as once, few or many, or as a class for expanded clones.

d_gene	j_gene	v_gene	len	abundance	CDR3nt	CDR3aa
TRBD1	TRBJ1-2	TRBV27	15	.	TGTGCCAGCAGTCCGGACAGGGATGCTCTGCATGGCTACACCTTC	CASSPDRDALHGYTF
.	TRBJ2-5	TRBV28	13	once	TGTGCCAGCAGTTTCGATGCCCGGGAGACCCAGTACTTC	CASSFDARETQYF
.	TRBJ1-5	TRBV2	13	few	TGTGCCAGCACCCTAGAAGGGGTTCAGCCCCAGCATTTT	CASTLEGVQPQHF
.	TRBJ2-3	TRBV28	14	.	TGTGCCAGCAGTGGGGACCCCATCACAGATACGCAGTATTTT	CASSGDPITDTQYF
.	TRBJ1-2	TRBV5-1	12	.	TGCGCCAGCAGCTTGGAGCCTGGAGGCTACACCTTC	CASSLEPGGYTF
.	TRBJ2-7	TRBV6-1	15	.	TGTGCCAGCAGTGAAGCGGGACCCCGTTTCTACGAGCAGTACTTC	CASSEAGPRFYEQYF
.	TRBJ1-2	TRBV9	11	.	TGTGCCAGCAGCCTCCTCGGAAACTACACCTTC	CASSLLGNYTF
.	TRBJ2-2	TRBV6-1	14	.	TGTGCCAGAGACGGGACCCGGAACACCGGGGAGCTGTTTTTT	CARDGTRNTGELFF
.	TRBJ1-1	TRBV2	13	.	TGTGCCACCCCGGGACGTATGAACACTGAAGCTTTCTTT	CATPGRMNTEAFF
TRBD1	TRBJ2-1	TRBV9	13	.	TGTGCCAGCAGCGTAGGACAGGGAAATGAGCAGTTCTTC	CASSVGQGNEQFF
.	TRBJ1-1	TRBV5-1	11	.	TGCGCCAGCAGCGAAGGCCCAAAAGCTTTCTTT	CASSEGPKAFF
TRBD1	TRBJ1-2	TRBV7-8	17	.	TGTGCCAGCAGCGGAGGACAGGGGGCCCTTTTTAACTATGGCTACACCTTC	CASSGGQGALFNYGYTF
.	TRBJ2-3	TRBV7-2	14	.	TGTGCCAGCAGCTCCTTGGGATTACCAGATACGCAGTATTTT	CASSSLGLPDTQYF
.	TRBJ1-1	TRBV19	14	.	TGTGCCAGTAGTATTGCAGGGGCGGGAACTGAAGCTTTCTTT	CASSIAGAGTEAFF
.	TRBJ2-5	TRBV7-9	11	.	TGTGCCAGCAGCCGCGGACAGTTCGAGTACTTC	CASSRGQFEYF
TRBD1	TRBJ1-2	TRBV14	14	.	TGTGCCAGCAGCCAAGGGACAGGGGGGTATGGCTACACCTTC	CASSQGTGGYGYTF
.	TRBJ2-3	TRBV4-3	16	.	TGCGCCAGCAGCCAGGACACCGGGGGAGGCACAGATACGCAGTATTTT	CASSQDTGGGTDTQYF
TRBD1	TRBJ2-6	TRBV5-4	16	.	TGTGCCAGCAGCCAGGACAGGGCGGGCGGGGCCAACGTCCTGACTTTC	CASSQDRAGGANVLTF
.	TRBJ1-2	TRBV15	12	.	TGTGCCACCAGCACGCCCCTGGGCGGCTACACCTTC	CATSTPLGGYTF
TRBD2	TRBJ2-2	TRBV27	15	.	TGTGCCAGCAGGAGACTAGCGGGAGGAGCGGGGGAGCTGTTTTTT	CASRRLAGGAGELFF
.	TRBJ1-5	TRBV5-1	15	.	TGCGCCAGCAGCTTCGAAGCTTATAGCAATCAGCCCCAGCATTTT	CASSFEAYSNQPQHF
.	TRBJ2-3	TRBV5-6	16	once	TGTGCCAGCAGCTTGGTCGGGACATCAAGCACAGATACGCAGTATTTT	CASSLVGTSSTDTQYF
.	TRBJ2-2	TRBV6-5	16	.	TGTGCCAGCAGTTACTTGAGGGGGGCCGGCACCGGGGAGCTGTTTTTT	CASSYLRGAGTGELFF
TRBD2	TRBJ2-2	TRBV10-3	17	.	TGTGCCATCCCAGCGGGGGCCCAAGATCTGAACACCGGGGAGCTGTTTTTT	CAIPAGAQDLNTGELFF
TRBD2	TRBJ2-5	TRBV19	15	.	TGTGCCAGTAGTGAGGGACTAGCGGCCCAAGAGACCCAGTACTTC	CASSEGLAAQETQYF
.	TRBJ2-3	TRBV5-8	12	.	TGTGCCAGCAGCCTAAAGGTCGGGACGCAGTATTTT	CASSLKVGTQYF
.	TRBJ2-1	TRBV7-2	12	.	TGTGCCAGCAGCTTGGTAAACAATGAGCAGTTCTTC	CASSLVNNEQFF
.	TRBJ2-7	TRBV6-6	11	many	TGTGCCAGCAGTACTACGGCCGAGCAGTACTTC	CASSTTAEQYF
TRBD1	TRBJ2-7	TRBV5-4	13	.	TGTGCCAGCAGGAAACAGGGGACCCACGAGCAGTACTTC	CASRKQGTHEQYF
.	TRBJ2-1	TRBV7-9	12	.	TGTGCCAGCTCGCCTAAATACAATGAGCAGTTCTTC	CASSPKYNEQFF
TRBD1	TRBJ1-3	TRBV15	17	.	TGTGCCACCAGCAGAGAGACCACAGGGGGCCCTGGAAACACCATATATTTT	CATSRETTGGPGNTIYF
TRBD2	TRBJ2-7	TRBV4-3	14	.	TGCGCCAGCAGCCAAGGAGCGGGGGGGCGCGAGCAGTACTTC	CASSQGAGGREQYF
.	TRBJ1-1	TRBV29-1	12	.	TGCAGCGTTGACAGGGTAGGCACTGAAGCTTTCTTT	CSVDRVGTEAFF
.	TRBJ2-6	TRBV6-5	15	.	TGTGCCAGCAGTTACGGGGTCTCTGGGGCCAACGTCCTGACTTTC	CASSYGVSGANVLTF
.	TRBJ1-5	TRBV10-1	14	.	TGCGCCAGCAGAAGGAAGGTAGGGGATCAGCCCCAGCATTTT	CASRRKVGDQPQHF
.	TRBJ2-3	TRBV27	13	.	TGTGCCAGCAGTTTTCGGGAATTAGATACGCAGTATTTT	CASSFRELDTQYF
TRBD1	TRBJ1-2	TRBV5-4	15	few	TGTGCCAGCAGCTTGCCGGGACAGACGGTGAGGGGCTACACCTTC	CASSLPGQTVRGYTF
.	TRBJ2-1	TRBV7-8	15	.	TGTGCCAGCAGCTTCAGACTAGGAGTGAACAATGAGCAGTTCTTC	CASSFRLGVNNEQFF
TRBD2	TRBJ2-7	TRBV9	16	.	TGTGCCAGCAGCGTAGATATTGAGCGGGGCACCTACGAGCAGTACTTC	CASSVDIERGTYEQYF